Following are 21 T cell receptor beta chains from one sample sequenced in a study of blood T cell repertoires in COVID-19. Data came from immunoSEQ multiplex PCR; TCRdb stores just in-frame clones and leaves some out. This sample yields about 160,000 clones, of which about 88% are seen a single time; 5% to 6% belongs to the top ten. The sequenced sample consisted of peripheral blood. The receptors stem from a woman between 45 and 60 years old with COVID-19, enrolled during active disease.

This clone has a handful of counts. The rearrangement joins TRBV6-5 to TRBJ1-3, with a weak D call TRBD1 (6 bases). Germline V CDR1 and CDR2: MNHEY, SVGAGI. The CDR3 covers 15 residues. V shed 0 bases and J shed 2 bases, with 8 bases lying between them. CDR3 amino acids: CASSYSTGAGNTIYF. In nucleotides, the CDR3 is TGTGCCAGCAGTTACTCGACAGGAGCTGGAAACACCATATATTTT.

The CDR3: CASSSAGGNNQPQHF. The CDR3 DNA reads TGTGCCAGCAGTTCTGCCGGGGGTAACAATCAGCCCCAGCATTTT. The gene calls are TRBV6-6 and TRBJ1-5; a possible D gene is TRBD1 (5 bases). The CDR3 sequence is 15 residues long. The germline V and J ends were trimmed by 4 bases and 3 bases, with 13 bases remaining between them. Germline CDR1 reads MNHNY; CDR2 reads SVGAGI (reference sequence).

The rearrangement uses TRBV6-5 and TRBJ1-1, with D uncertain. V was cut by 2 bases and J by 2 bases, with 6 bases left in between. This CDR3 region has 13 residues. Germline values: CDR1 MNHEY, CDR2 SVGAGI. The CDR3 reads CASSYPDNTEAFF. For the CDR3, the DNA is TGTGCCAGCAGTTACCCAGATAACACTGAAGCTTTCTTT.

This chain joins TRBV9 and TRBJ2-3; 9 bases fit TRBD2. Germline loops: CDR1 SGDLS, CDR2 YYNGEE. The ends lost 0 bases at V and 5 bases at J; junction bases unmatched: 7. This CDR3 region has 16 residues. The CDR3 DNA reads TGTGCCAGCAGCGTAGAGGGCGGGGGGGCCGGAGATACGCAGTATTTT. This translates into CASSVEGGGAGDTQYF.

The chain uses TRBV3-1 (or the pseudogene TRBV3-2) and TRBJ2-5, with TRBD2 matching 8 bases. The CDR3 consists of 17 residues. Germline lookup yields CDR1 LGHDT and CDR2 YNNKEL (reference sequence). Trimming cost V 0 bases and J 9 bases; bases outside gene matches: 15. CDR3 region: CASSQDMLTSGRGAQYF. The DNA of the CDR3 is TGTGCCAGCAGCCAAGATATGTTAACTAGCGGACGGGGGGCCCAGTACTTC.

The rearrangement joins TRBV19 to TRBJ1-6, with D maybe TRBD1 (5 bases). CDR1 is LNHDA, CDR2 SQIVND, per germline (reference sequence). V was shortened by 5 bases and J by 9 bases, with 14 bases between the two germline ends. The length of the CDR3 is 14 residues. In DNA form, the CDR3 reads TGTGCCAGTAGTTCCAGGGCAGGGATTTCACCCCTCCACTTT. Protein product: CASSSRAGISPLHF.

The chain couples TRBV18 to TRBJ1-1, with D unresolved. The CDR3 has 13 amino acids. Trimming removed 5 bases at V and 6 bases at J, with 13 bases between. CDR1 and CDR2 (germline): KGHSH, LQKENI. The CDR3 sequence: CASSVYQEAEAFF. The CDR3, as DNA: TGTGCCAGCTCAGTCTACCAGGAGGCTGAAGCTTTCTTT.

V and J are TRBV25-1 and TRBJ1-4; 7 nucleotides match TRBD1. Germline V gene sequence: CDR1 MGHDK, CDR2 SYGVNS. This CDR3 contains 14 residues. Losses at the gene ends were 2 bases for V and 3 bases for J; bases not matched to a gene: 0. CDR3 protein: CASSEGTANEKLFF. The CDR3 DNA is TGTGCCAGCAGTGAAGGGACAGCTAATGAAAAACTGTTTTTT.

This sequence joins TRBV27 and TRBJ1-6; possible D gene TRBD1, 5 bases. Per germline, CDR1 MNHEY and CDR2 SMNVEV (reference sequence). The ends were cut back, 6 bases at V and 9 bases at J, with 12 bases in the middle. The CDR3 has 13 amino acids. CDR3 in amino acids: CASRGQGRSPLHF. CDR3 nucleotide sequence: TGTGCCAGCAGAGGCCAGGGCCGTTCACCCCTCCACTTT.

CDR3 DNA: TGTGCCAGCAGTTCGACAGACCGCAATCAGCCCCAGCATTTT. It encodes CASSSTDRNQPQHF. The genes are TRBV7-9 and TRBJ1-5, with D perhaps TRBD1 (5 bases). V was clipped by 6 bases and J by 2 bases, with 11 bases between them. This CDR3 is built from 14 residues. Germline lookup yields CDR1 SEHNR and CDR2 FQNEAQ (reference sequence).

The table lists this clone with a few counts. The rearrangement joins TRBV14 to TRBJ1-3; D ambiguous. Deletions cut 0 bases from V and 0 bases from J, with 3 bases between. Germline V gene lookup returns CDR1 SGHDN and CDR2 FVKESK. This CDR3 has 14 amino acids. The CDR3 sequence: CASSQDSSGNTIYF. The DNA of the CDR3 is TGTGCCAGCAGCCAAGACAGCTCTGGAAACACCATATATTTT. Together with reference TRBV14 and TRBJ1-3, the CDR3 gives the full variable domain: EAGVTQFPSHSVIEKGQTVTLRCDPISGHDNLYWYRRVMGKEIKFLLHFVKESKQDESGMPNNRFLAERTGGTYSTLKVQPAELEDSGVYFCASSQDSSGNTIYFGEGSWLTVV.

This sequence joins TRBV27 and TRBJ2-7, with 9 positions matching TRBD2. Trimming cost V 8 bases and J 3 bases; bases outside gene matches: 5. Germline assignment: CDR1 MNHEY and CDR2 SMNVEV (reference sequence). This CDR3 comprises 13 residues. The CDR3: CASSGLANYEQYF. The CDR3 DNA sequence: TGTGCCAGCTCGGGACTAGCCAACTACGAGCAGTACTTC.

The rearrangement uses TRBV14 and TRBJ1-5; the match to TRBD1 covers 9 bases. Germline CDR1 and CDR2: SGHDN and FVKESK. V lost 1 base to trimming and J lost 0 bases; unmatched junction nucleotides: 16. There are 21 residues in the CDR3. CDR3 in DNA: TGTGCCAGCAGCCAAGGGAAAGGGGGAGGGACAGGGAAAGATAGCAATCAGCCCCAGCATTTT. This codes for CASSQGKGGGTGKDSNQPQHF. Full variable domain (rest looked up from reference TRBV14 and TRBJ1-5): EAGVTQFPSHSVIEKGQTVTLRCDPISGHDNLYWYRRVMGKEIKFLLHFVKESKQDESGMPNNRFLAERTGGTYSTLKVQPAELEDSGVYFCASSQGKGGGTGKDSNQPQHFGDGTRLSIL.

CDR3 in DNA: TGTGCCAGCAGTGTTGACAGGGGAACCGGGGAGCTGTTTTTT. Protein product: CASSVDRGTGELFF. The V gene is TRBV2, the J gene TRBJ2-2, with 8 nucleotides matching TRBD1. This CDR3 region has 14 residues. The germline V gene encodes CDR1 SNHLY and CDR2 FYNNEI. With 4 bases clipped from V and 5 bases from J, the junction kept 3 bases outside the gene matches.

This clone was observed once. CDR3 DNA: TGTGCCAGTGCGACAGGGAGGGATACGCAGTATTTT. It is translated as CASATGRDTQYF. The V call is TRBV12-3 or TRBV12-4, the J call TRBJ2-3; D possibly corresponds to TRBD1 (7 bases). V was clipped by 9 bases and J by 6 bases, with 13 bases between them. CDR3 length: 12 amino acids.

This rearrangement joins TRBV11-3 to TRBJ1-6; no clear D gene. Trimming removed 7 bases at V and 7 bases at J, with 17 bases between. CDR3 size: 15 residues. CDR1 is SGHNT, CDR2 YENEEA, per germline. The CDR3 region is CASMESGVKNSPLHF. The CDR3 DNA reads TGTGCCAGCATGGAGTCTGGAGTTAAAAATTCACCCCTCCACTTT.

The chain combines TRBV2 with TRBJ1-2; 9 nucleotides line up with TRBD1. Germline assignment: CDR1 SNHLY and CDR2 FYNNEI. The J segment lost 6 bases and the V segment lost 6 bases, leaving 8 bases of the junction unmatched. This CDR3 is built from 14 residues. The CDR3 here is CASSSGTGSDGYTF. CDR3 sequence (DNA): TGTGCCAGCAGCTCCGGGACAGGGAGCGATGGCTACACCTTC.

In DNA form, the CDR3 reads TGTGCCAGCAGCTCCAACAGGGGGGGGAACTATGGCTACACCTTC. As protein: CASSSNRGGNYGYTF. The chain combines TRBV7-2 with TRBJ1-2; 8 nucleotides line up with TRBD1. Germline trimming cut 4 bases from V and 2 bases from J; bases unmatched to any gene: 6. The CDR3 length is 15 residues. From germline, CDR1 is SGHTA and CDR2 FQGNSA.

The chain carries TRBV6-5 and TRBJ1-1; the match to TRBD1 covers 7 bases. The CDR3 spans 14 residues. V was clipped by 2 bases and J by 0 bases; unmatched bases: 0. Germline V gene data show CDR1 as MNHEY and CDR2 as SVGAGI. The CDR3 protein is CASSYQGVNTEAFF. The CDR3 DNA is TGTGCCAGCAGTTACCAGGGGGTGAACACTGAAGCTTTCTTT.

This clone has a single count. V and J are TRBV6-5 and TRBJ2-1; D gene unclear. V was shortened by 5 bases and J by 6 bases, with 14 bases between the two germline ends. The CDR3 has 14 amino acids. Germline V gene sequence: CDR1 MNHEY, CDR2 SVGAGI. CDR3 amino acids: CASSPGQGSNEQFF. The CDR3, as DNA: TGTGCCAGCAGTCCAGGCCAAGGTAGCAATGAGCAGTTCTTC.

The rearrangement links TRBV4-2 to TRBJ2-3; D uncertain. Looked up from germline, CDR1 is LGHNA and CDR2 is YNFKEQ. This CDR3 is built from 16 residues. The ends were cut back, 0 bases at V and 4 bases at J, with 14 bases in the middle. CDR3 nucleotide sequence: TGTGCCAGCAGCCAAGATGGCCTAGAAGGCGCAGATACGCAGTATTTT. Amino acids: CASSQDGLEGADTQYF.